These 8 T cell receptor beta chains were sequenced from one sample in a study of CD8 T cells in ankylosing spondylitis. These TCRs' antigens remain unknown. Study-wide findings and caveats: Within ankylosing spondylitis blood, a TCR beta motif made up of seven to nine highly homologous variants appeared to be characteristic.

One entry per CDR3 protein, called by TCRdb with MiXCR from the 5' RACE reads. This sample has under 250,000 distinct CDR3 sequences, with 6% to 8.5% found just once. What was sequenced was blood, either unsorted or a sorted T cell fraction (not recorded which). The receptors were gathered from a male donor with ankylosing spondylitis.

V is TRBV28 and J is TRBJ2-1; D is unresolved. The germline V and J ends were trimmed by 3 bases and 10 bases, with 19 bases remaining between them. This CDR3 comprises 15 residues. Germline V gives CDR1 MDHEN, CDR2 SYDVKM. The CDR3 region has the DNA TGTGCCAGCAGTTTGGGTGGCTCCGGAGAGGTGGAGCAGTTCTTC. This sequence encodes CASSLGGSGEVEQFF.

This clonotype was seen at least ten times. The chain couples TRBV20-1 to TRBJ2-1; perhaps TRBD1 as D (5 bases). The CDR3 is 15 residues long. Trimming removed 3 bases from V and 0 bases from J, with 12 bases in between. Per the germline V gene, CDR1 is DFQATT and CDR2 is SNEGSKA (reference sequence). The CDR3 here is CSASSYRRSYNEQFF. The CDR3 coding sequence is TGCAGTGCTAGCTCTTACAGGCGCTCCTACAATGAGCAGTTCTTC.

There are many counts of this clonotype. The chain employs TRBV9 and TRBJ2-2; D is undetermined. The CDR3 runs 14 residues. V shed 5 bases and J shed 5 bases, with 13 bases lying between them. Per the germline V gene, CDR1 is SGDLS and CDR2 is YYNGEE. The CDR3 reads CASSPDPSTGELFF. The DNA of the CDR3 is TGTGCCAGCAGTCCGGACCCTTCGACCGGGGAGCTGTTTTTT.

This clonotype was observed at least ten times. CDR3 in amino acids: CASSNSGGNTDTQYF. In DNA form, the CDR3 reads TGTGCCAGCAGCAATAGCGGGGGCAACACAGATACGCAGTATTTT. The V call is TRBV9, the J call TRBJ2-3; 9 nucleotides match TRBD2. With V trimmed by 4 bases and J by 2 bases, 5 bases remained unmatched. There are 15 residues in the CDR3. CDR1 SGDLS and CDR2 YYNGEE come from the germline V gene.

This clonotype has at least ten counts. The CDR3 sequence is CASSYQGVVTEAFF. The DNA for the CDR3 is TGTGCCAGCAGCTACCAAGGCGTGGTCACTGAAGCTTTCTTT. The chain uses TRBV5-6 and TRBJ1-1; D unresolved. Germline-derived CDR1 and CDR2 are SGHDT and YYEEEE. The CDR3 covers 14 residues. Trimming took off 3 bases at V and 4 bases at J, with 13 bases between the two ends. Complete variable domain (other parts from reference TRBV5-6 and TRBJ1-1): DAGVTQSPTHLIKTRGQQVTLRCSPKSGHDTVSWYQQALGQGPQFIFQYYEEEERQRGNFPDRFSGHQFPNYSSELNVNALLLGDSALYLCASSYQGVVTEAFFGQGTRLTVV.

This clonotype came up many times. The chain couples TRBV7-6 to TRBJ2-1; D ambiguous. The V gene lost 4 bases and the J gene lost 0 bases, with 7 bases spanning the gap. From germline, CDR1 is SGHVS and CDR2 FNYEAQ. This CDR3 comprises 14 residues. The CDR3 DNA sequence: TGTGCCAGCAGCTCCTCCAACTCCTACAATGAGCAGTTCTTC. It translates to CASSSSNSYNEQFF.

This clonotype turned up a few times. The CDR3 nucleotides read TGCGCCAGCAGCTTTCGGGTGTACTATAATTCACCCCTCCACTTT. Translating gives CASSFRVYYNSPLHF. The chain links TRBV5-1 to TRBJ1-6; D unclear. Germline-derived CDR1 and CDR2 are SGHRS and YFSETQ. With 2 bases removed from V and 3 bases from J, the gap between germline ends came to 9 bases. The CDR3 contains 15 residues.

This clonotype was found many times. This rearrangement joins TRBV10-2 to TRBJ2-2; possibly TRBD1 or TRBD2 for D (5 bases each). V was clipped by 2 bases and J by 5 bases, with 12 bases between them. This CDR3 spans 15 amino acids. CDR1 and CDR2 (germline): WSHSY, SAAADI. CDR3 region: CASSETRGVTGELFF. Written as DNA, the CDR3 is TGCGCCAGCAGTGAGACCAGAGGGGTGACCGGGGAGCTGTTTTTT.